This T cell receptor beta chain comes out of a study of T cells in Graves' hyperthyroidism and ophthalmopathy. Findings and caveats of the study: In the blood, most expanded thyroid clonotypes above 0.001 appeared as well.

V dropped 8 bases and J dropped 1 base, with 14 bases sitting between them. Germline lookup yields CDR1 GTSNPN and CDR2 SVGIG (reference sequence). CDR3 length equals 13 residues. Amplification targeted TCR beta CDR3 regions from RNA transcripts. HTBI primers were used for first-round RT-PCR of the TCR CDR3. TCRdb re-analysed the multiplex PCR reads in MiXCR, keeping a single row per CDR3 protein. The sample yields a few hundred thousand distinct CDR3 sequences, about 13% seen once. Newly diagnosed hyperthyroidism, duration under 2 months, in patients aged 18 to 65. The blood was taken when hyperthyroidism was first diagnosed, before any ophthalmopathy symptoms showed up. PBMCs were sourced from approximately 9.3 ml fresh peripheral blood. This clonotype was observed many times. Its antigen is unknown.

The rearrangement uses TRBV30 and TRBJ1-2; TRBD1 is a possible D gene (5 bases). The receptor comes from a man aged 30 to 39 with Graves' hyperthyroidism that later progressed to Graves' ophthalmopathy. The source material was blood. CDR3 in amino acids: CAGRTQNNYGYTF. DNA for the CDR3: TGTGCCGGACGGACACAGAATAACTATGGCTACACCTTC.